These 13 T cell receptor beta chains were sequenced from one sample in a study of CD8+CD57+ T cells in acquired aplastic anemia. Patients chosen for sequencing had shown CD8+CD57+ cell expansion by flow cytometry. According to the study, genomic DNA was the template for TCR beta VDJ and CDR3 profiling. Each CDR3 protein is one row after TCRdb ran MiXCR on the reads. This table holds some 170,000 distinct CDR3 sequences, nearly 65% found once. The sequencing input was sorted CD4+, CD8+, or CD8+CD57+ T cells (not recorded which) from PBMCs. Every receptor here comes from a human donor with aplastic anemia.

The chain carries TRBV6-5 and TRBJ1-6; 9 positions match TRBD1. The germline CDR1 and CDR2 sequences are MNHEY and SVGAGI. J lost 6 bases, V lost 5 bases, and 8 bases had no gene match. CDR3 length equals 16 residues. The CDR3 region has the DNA TGTGCCAGCAGTGAAGCAGGGGGACAGGGTAATTCACCCCTCCACTTT. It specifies CASSEAGGQGNSPLHF.

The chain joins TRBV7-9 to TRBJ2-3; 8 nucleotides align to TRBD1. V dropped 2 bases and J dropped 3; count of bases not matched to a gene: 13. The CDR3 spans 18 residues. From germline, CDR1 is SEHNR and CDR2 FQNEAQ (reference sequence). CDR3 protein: CASSLTFLTGGRTDTQYF. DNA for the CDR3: TGTGCCAGCAGCTTAACGTTTCTTACAGGGGGTCGAACAGATACGCAGTATTTT.

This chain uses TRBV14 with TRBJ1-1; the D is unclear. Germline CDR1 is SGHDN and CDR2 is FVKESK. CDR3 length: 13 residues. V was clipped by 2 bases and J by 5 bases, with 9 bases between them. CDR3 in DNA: TGTGCCAGCAGCCAATATTTCCAGACTGAAGCTTTCTTT. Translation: CASSQYFQTEAFF.

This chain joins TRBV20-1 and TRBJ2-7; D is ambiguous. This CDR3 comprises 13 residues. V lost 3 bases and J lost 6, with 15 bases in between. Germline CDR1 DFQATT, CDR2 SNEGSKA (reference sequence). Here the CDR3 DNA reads TGCAGTGCTAGCCCCCCTCGTGGGCCCGAGCAGTACTTC. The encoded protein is CSASPPRGPEQYF.

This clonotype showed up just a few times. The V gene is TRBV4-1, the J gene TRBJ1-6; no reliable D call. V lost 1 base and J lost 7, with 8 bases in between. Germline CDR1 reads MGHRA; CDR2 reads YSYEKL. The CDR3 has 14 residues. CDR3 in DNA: TGCGCCAGCAGCCAAGTAGGGAACAATTCACCCCTCCACTTT. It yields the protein CASSQVGNNSPLHF.

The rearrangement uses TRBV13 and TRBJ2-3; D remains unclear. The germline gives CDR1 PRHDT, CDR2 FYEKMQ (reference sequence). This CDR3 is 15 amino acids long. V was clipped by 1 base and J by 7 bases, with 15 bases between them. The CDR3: CASSLVVDGRYTQYF. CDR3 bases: TGTGCCAGCAGCTTAGTAGTCGATGGTCGATATACGCAGTATTTT.

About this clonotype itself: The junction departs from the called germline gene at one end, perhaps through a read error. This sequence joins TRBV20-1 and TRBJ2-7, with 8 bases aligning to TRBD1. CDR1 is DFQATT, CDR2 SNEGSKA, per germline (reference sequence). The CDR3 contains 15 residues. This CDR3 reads CGARRTGPRYYEQYF. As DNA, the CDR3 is TGCGGTGCTCGGAGGACAGGGCCGAGGTACTACGAGCAGTACTTC.

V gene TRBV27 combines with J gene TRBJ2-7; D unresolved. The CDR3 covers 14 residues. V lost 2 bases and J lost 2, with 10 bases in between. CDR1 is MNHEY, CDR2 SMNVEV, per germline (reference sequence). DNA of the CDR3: TGTGCCAGCAGTTTAGATCCAGGTGCCTACGAGCAGTACTTC. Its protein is CASSLDPGAYEQYF.

The CDR3 DNA sequence: TGCGCCAGCGTGAGACAGGGGAGGGTGGACACTGAAGCTTTCTTT. It specifies CASVRQGRVDTEAFF. This chain links TRBV10-2 with TRBJ1-1; 8 bases are shared with TRBD1. Germline V gene sequence: CDR1 WSHSY, CDR2 SAAADI. V trimming: 8 bases; J trimming: 3 bases; junction bases outside the gene matches: 11. The CDR3 loop spans 15 amino acids.

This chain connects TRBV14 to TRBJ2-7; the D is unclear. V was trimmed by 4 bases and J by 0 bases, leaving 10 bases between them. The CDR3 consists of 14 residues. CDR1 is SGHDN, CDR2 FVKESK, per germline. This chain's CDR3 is CASSLYPFSYEQYF. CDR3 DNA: TGTGCCAGCAGCCTTTACCCTTTCTCCTACGAGCAGTACTTC.

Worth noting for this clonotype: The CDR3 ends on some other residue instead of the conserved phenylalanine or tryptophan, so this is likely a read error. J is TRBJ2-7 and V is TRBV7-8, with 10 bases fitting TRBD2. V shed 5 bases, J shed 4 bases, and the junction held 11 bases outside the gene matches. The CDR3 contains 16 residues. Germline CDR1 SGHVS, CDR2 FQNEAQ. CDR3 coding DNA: TGTGCCAGCAGCCCTAGGGCACTAGCGGGGTTGTACGAGCAGTACCTC. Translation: CASSPRALAGLYEQYL.

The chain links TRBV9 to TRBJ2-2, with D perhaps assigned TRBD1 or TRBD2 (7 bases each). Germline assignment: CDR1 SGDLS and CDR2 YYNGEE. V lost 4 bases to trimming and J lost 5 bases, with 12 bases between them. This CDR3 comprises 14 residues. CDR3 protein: CASSPGGGTGELFF. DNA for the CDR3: TGTGCCAGCAGCCCAGGGGGGGGAACCGGGGAGCTGTTTTTT.

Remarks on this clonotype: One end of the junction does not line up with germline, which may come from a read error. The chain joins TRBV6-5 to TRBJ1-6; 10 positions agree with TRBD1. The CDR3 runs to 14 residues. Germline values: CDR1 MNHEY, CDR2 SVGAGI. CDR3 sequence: CASSRDRGNSPLHF. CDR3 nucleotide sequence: TGCGCCAGCAGCCGGGACAGGGGTAATTCACCCCTCCACTTT.